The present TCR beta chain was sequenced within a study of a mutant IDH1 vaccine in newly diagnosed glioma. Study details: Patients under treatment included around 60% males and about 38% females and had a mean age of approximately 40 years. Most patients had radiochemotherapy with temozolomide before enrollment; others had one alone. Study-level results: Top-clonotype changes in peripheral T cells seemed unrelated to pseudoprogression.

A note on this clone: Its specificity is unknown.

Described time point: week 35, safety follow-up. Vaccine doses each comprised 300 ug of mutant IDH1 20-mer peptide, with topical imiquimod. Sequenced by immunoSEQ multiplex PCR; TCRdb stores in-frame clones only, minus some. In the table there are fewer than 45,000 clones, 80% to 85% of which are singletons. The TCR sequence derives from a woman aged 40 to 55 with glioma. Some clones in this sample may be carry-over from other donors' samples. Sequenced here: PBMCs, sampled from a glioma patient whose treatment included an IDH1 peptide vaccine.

The CDR3 nucleotides are TGTGCCAGTAGTTTCAAGAGGCCGAGCCGGGACAGGGCAATCCTTTACCCCTACGAGCAGTACTTC. Its protein product is CASSFKRPSRDRAILYPYEQYF. The genes are TRBV19 and TRBJ2-7, with 9 bases identical to TRBD1. Trimming at V came to 5 bases and at J to 2 bases, leaving 28 bases not matched to a gene. Germline V gene data show CDR1 as LNHDA and CDR2 as SQIVND (reference sequence). This CDR3 is 22 amino acids long.